By sample fraction, the clone carrying this TCR beta chain is large. No antigen is known for it. Cells sorted as Tregs were CD4+, CD25+ and CD127-/low. Amplification of TRBV12-4/TRBJ1-2 clonotypes used adaptor-ligated barcode primers. TCRdb re-derived calls from the multiplex PCR reads in MiXCR, one entry per CDR3 protein. There are approximately 1,200 distinct CDR3 sequences in the sample; 15% to 25% occur only once, and 6.5% lies in the top ten. Regarding the study as a whole: Under 2.3% of tumor Treg sequences matched blood Tregs or memory cells. Tumor Treg TCRs overlapped most with tumor naive CD4+ cells. In terms of TCR gene usage, tumor memory CD4+ T cells clustered together with blood and lymph node memory CD4+ cells, as well as with lymph node naive CD4+ cells.

V lost 3 bases to trimming and J lost 5 bases, with 7 bases between them. The CDR3 totals 12 residues. Sequencing was done on a sample of Tregs sorted from blood. The V call is TRBV12-3 or TRBV12-4, the J call TRBJ1-2; no clear D gene. This clonotype originated in a female donor with breast cancer. CDR3 nucleotide sequence: TGTGCCAGCAGTTTCGACAATTATGGCTACACCTTC. Translation gives CASSFDNYGYTF.